This T cell receptor beta chain derives from a study of T-cell memory formation after mild COVID-19. There are 16 residues in the CDR3. The V gene end was trimmed by 5 bases and the J gene end by 5 bases; junction bases not matched to a gene: 13. CDR1 is SNHLY, CDR2 FYNNEI, per germline. Broader study findings: While clones contracting from day 15 to 85 were balanced between CD4 and CD8, later expanders leaned CD4+. Researchers report contracting CD4+ clones mostly in CM and EM, with CD8+ clones in EMRA.

For this clonotype: As yet, its antigen is unknown.

TCRdb independently ran MiXCR on the 5' RACE reads; one entry per CDR3 protein. The sample consists of about 260,000 distinct CDR3 sequences, 15% to 20% of them appearing once. The material sequenced was PBMCs or a T cell subset sorted from them (not recorded which). This clonotype was sampled from a man between 18 and 35 years old who had mild COVID-19 (a few samples of this study predate the infection). Cell type and time point are not known. J is TRBJ2-7 and V is TRBV2; 9 positions match TRBD1. The chain's CDR3 is CASSLLGTGIRNEQYV. The CDR3, as DNA: TGTGCCAGCAGTTTACTAGGGACAGGGATTCGGAACGAGCAGTACGTC.